The source of this TCR beta chain is a study of CXCR3-negative and CXCR3-positive naive CD8 T cells. About this clonotype itself: No antigen is known for it.

cDNA libraries for TRB were generated by 5' RACE incorporating UMI labels. TCRdb reprocessed the 5' RACE reads and keeps a single row for each CDR3 protein, giving no DNA. The sample has around 50,000 distinct CDR3 sequences; the top ten hold about 2.5%. With 300,000 cells each, the CD8+ T cell subsets were individually sorted in triplicate. The CDR3 totals 15 residues. In germline, CDR1 is MNHEY, CDR2 SVGAGI. Study findings and constraints: CXCR3-negative naive cells had less hydrophobic TRB CDR3s than did CXCR3-positive naive cells.

Sequences were obtained from naive CXCR3- CD8+ T cells from blood. Regarding subset: CD45RO-CCR7+CD27+CD95- naive CD8+ T cells lacking CXCR3 (TNR3-). The receptor comes from a human donor in good health. Some clones in this sample may be carry-over from other donors' samples. The rearrangement uses TRBV6-5 and TRBJ2-7; the TCRdb D gene call, TRBD1, has no DNA to confirm it. CDR3 sequence: CASSYGTGGFYEQYF.